Sequencing of this T cell receptor beta chain was carried out in a study of blood T cell repertoires in COVID-19. Overall study context: Spain, Italy and the United States supplied samples that represented acute and convalescent COVID-19.

Enrolled during active infection, Seattle patients were then followed longitudinally. The V and J ends lost 4 bases and 5 bases respectively, with 9 bases between them. Germline lookup yields CDR1 SEHNR and CDR2 FQNEAQ (reference sequence). The CDR3 loop spans 12 amino acids. Under the authors' procedure: How many nucleated cells were present was estimated from reference gene primer amplification. TCRdb's copy holds only in-frame clones and misses some; the assay was immunoSEQ multiplex PCR. V and J calls and clone size are given by that table; D and trimming were obtained from the DNA. The table has about 370,000 clones, 80% to 90% seen once.

The receptor was isolated from a woman aged 25 to 39 with COVID-19, enrolled during active disease. The sample taken for sequencing was peripheral blood. V usage is TRBV7-9 and J usage is TRBJ2-7; D call uncertain. The CDR3 DNA is TGTGCCAGCAGCTCGCCTATGGACGAGCAGTACTTC. Protein: CASSSPMDEQYF.